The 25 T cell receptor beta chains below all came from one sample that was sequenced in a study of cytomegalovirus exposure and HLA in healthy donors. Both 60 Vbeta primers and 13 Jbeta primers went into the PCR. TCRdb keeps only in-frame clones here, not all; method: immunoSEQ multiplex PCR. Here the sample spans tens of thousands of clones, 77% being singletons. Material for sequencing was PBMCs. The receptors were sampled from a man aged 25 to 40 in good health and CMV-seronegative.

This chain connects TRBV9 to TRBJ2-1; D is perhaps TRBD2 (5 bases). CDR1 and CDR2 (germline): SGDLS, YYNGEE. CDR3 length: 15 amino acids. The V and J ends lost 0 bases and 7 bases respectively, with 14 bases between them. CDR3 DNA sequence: TGTGCCAGCAGCGTAGGAGCGGTCGCCGGAAATGAGCAGTTCTTC. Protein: CASSVGAVAGNEQFF.

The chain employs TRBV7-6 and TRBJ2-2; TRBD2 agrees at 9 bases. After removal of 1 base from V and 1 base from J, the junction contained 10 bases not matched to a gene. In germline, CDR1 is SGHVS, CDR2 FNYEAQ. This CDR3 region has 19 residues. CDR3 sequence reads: CASSLVSGARGGNTGELFF. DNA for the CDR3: TGTGCCAGCAGCTTAGTCTCCGGAGCGCGGGGGGGGAACACCGGGGAGCTGTTTTTT.

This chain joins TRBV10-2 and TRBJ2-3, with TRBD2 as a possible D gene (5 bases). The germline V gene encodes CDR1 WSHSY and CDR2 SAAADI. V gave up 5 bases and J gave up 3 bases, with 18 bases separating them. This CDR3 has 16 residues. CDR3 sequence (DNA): TGCGCCAGCAGTTTTCGGACTCCTCAGGTTACAGATACGCAGTATTTT. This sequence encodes CASSFRTPQVTDTQYF.

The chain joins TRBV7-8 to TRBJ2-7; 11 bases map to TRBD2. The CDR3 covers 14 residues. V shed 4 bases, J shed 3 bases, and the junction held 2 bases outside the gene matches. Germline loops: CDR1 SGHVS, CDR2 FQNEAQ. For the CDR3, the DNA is TGTGCCAGCAGCTCCCTAGCGGGGGGCTACGAGCAGTACTTC. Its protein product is CASSSLAGGYEQYF.

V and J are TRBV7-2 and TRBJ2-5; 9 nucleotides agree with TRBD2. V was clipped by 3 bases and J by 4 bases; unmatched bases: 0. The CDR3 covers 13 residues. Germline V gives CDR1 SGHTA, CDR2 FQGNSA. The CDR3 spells CASSLTSGETQYF. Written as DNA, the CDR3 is TGTGCCAGCAGCTTGACTAGCGGAGAGACCCAGTACTTC.

The CDR3 is CASSSRGWGRNNSPLHF. The DNA for the CDR3 is TGTGCCAGCAGCTCCCGCGGCTGGGGGCGTAATAATTCACCCCTCCACTTT. The chain couples TRBV4-2 to TRBJ1-6; weak D call: TRBD1 (6 bases). The CDR3 length is 17 residues. Germline V CDR1 and CDR2: LGHNA, YNFKEQ. The V end lost 5 bases, the J end lost 5 bases, and 19 bases lay between the germline ends.

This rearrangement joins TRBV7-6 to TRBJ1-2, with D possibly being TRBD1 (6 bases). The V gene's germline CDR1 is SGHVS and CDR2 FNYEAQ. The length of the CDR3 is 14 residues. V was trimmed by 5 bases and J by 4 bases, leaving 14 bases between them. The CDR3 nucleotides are TGTGCCAGCAGCACGAAAGTAGGGGGCTATGGCTACACCTTC. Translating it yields CASSTKVGGYGYTF. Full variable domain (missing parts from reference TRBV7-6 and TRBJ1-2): GAGVSQSPRYKVTKRGQDVALRCDPISGHVSLYWYRQALGQGPEFLTYFNYEAQQDKSGLPNDRFSAERPEGSISTLTIQRTEQRDSAMYRCASSTKVGGYGYTFGSGTRLTVV.

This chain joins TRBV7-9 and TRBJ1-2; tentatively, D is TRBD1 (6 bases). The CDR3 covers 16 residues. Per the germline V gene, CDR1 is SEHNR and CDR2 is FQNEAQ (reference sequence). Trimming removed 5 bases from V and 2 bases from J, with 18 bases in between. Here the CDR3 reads CASSRGRSGENYGYTF. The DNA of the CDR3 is TGTGCCAGCAGCCGAGGTCGCTCAGGGGAAAACTATGGCTACACCTTC. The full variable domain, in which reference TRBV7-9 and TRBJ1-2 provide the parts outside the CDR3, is DTGVSQNPRHKITKRGQNVTFRCDPISEHNRLYWYRQTLGQGPEFLTYFQNEAQLEKSRLLSDRFSAERPKGSFSTLEIQRTEQGDSAMYLCASSRGRSGENYGYTFGSGTRLTVV.

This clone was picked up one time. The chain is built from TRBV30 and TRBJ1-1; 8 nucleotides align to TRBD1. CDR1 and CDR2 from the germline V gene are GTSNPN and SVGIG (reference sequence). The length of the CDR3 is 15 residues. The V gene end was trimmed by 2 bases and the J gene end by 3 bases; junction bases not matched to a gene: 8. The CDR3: CAWSRFTGGYTEAFF. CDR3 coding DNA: TGTGCCTGGAGTAGATTTACAGGGGGTTACACTGAAGCTTTCTTT.

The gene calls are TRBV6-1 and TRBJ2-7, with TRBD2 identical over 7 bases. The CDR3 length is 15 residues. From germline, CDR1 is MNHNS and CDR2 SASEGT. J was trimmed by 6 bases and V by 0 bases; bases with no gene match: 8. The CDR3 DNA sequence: TGTGCCAGCAGTGAAGCTGGGGGAGGGGAGGGCGAGCAGTACTTC. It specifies CASSEAGGGEGEQYF.

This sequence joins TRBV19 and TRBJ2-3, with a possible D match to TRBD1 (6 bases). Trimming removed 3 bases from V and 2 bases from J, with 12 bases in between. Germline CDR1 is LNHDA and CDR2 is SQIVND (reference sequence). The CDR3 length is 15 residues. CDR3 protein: CASSIGRGITDTQYF. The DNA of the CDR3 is TGTGCCAGTAGTATCGGCAGGGGAATCACAGATACGCAGTATTTT.

CDR3 sequence: CASSQGTGLNYGYTF. DNA of the CDR3: TGTGCCAGCAGCCAAGGGACAGGCCTAAACTATGGCTACACCTTC. V is TRBV11-2 and J is TRBJ1-2, with TRBD1 matching 8 bases. Germline V gene sequence: CDR1 SGHAT, CDR2 FQNNGV. CDR3 size: 15 residues. V lost 5 bases, J lost 2 bases, and 7 bases stayed unmatched.

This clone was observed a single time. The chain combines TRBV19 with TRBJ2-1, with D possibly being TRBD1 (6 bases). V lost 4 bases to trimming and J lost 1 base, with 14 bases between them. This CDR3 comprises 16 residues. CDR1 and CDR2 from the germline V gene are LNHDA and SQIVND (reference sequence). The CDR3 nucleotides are TGTGCCAGTAGTACAGACAGGTCGGGATCCTACAATGAGCAGTTCTTC. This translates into CASSTDRSGSYNEQFF.

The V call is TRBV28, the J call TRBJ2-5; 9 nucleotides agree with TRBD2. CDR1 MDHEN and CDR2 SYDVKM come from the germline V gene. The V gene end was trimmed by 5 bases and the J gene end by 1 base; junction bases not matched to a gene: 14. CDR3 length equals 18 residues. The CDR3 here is CASSERKGTSPFQETQYF. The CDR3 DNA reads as TGTGCCAGCAGTGAAAGAAAGGGGACTAGCCCCTTCCAAGAGACCCAGTACTTC.

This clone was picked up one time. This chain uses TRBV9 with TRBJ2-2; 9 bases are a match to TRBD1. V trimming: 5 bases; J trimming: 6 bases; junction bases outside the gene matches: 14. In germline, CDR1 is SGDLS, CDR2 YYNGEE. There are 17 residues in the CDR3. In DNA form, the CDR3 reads TGTGCCAGCAGTGTCACCGGGACAGGGTTGATGGCCGGGGAGCTGTTTTTT. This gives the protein CASSVTGTGLMAGELFF.

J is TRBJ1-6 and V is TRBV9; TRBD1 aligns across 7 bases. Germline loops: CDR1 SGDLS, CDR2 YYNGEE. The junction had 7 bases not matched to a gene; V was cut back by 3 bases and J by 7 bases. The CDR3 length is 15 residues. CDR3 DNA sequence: TGTGCCAGCAGCGAGACAGGGATGCAGAATTCACCCCTCCACTTT. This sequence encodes CASSETGMQNSPLHF.

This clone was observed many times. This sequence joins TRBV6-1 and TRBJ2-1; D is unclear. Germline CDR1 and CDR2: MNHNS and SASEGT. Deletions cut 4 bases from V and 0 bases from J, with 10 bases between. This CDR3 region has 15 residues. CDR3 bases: TGTGCCAGCAGTGGGCGGCGTTACTCCTACAATGAGCAGTTCTTC. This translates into CASSGRRYSYNEQFF.

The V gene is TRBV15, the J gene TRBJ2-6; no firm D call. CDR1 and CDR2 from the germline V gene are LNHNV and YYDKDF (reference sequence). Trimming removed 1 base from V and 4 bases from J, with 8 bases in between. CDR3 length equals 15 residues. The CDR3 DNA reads TGTGCCACCAGCAGAGGAGGAGCCGGGGCCAACGTCCTGACTTTC. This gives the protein CATSRGGAGANVLTF.

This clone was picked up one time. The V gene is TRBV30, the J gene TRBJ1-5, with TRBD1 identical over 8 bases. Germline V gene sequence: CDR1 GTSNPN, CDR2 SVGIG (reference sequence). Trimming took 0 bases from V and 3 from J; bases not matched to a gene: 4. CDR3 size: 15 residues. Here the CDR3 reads CAWSVPGQDNQPQHF. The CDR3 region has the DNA TGTGCCTGGAGTGTCCCGGGACAGGACAATCAGCCCCAGCATTTT.

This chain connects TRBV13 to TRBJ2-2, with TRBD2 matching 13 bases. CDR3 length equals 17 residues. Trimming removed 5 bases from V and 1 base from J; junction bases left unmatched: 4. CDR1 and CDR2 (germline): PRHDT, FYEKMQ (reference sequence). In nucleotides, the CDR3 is TGTGCCAGCAGCGGTACTAGCGGGGGGGAGAACACCGGGGAGCTGTTTTTT. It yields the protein CASSGTSGGENTGELFF.

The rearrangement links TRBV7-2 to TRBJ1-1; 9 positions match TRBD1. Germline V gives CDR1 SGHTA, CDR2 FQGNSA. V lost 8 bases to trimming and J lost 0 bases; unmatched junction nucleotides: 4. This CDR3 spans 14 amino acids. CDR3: CASQQGALNTEAFF. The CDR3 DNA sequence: TGTGCCAGCCAACAGGGGGCCCTGAACACTGAAGCTTTCTTT. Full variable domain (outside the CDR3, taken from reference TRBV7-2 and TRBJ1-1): GAGVSQSPSNKVTEKGKDVELRCDPISGHTALYWYRQSLGQGLEFLIYFQGNSAPDKSGLPSDRFSAERTGGSVSTLTIQRTQQEDSAVYLCASQQGALNTEAFFGQGTRLTVV.

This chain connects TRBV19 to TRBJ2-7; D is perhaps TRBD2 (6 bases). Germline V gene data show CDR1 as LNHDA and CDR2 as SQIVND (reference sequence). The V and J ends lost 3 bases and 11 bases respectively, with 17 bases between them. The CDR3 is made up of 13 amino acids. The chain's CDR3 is CASSMTSSGSKYF. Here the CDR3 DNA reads TGTGCCAGTAGTATGACTAGTTCGGGATCTAAGTACTTC.

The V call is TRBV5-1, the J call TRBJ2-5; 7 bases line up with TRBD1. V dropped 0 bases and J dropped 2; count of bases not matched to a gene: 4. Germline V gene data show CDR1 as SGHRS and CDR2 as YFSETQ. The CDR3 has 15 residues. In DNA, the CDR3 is TGCGCCAGCAGCTTGGTGGGACAGCCTCAAGAGACCCAGTACTTC. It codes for CASSLVGQPQETQYF.

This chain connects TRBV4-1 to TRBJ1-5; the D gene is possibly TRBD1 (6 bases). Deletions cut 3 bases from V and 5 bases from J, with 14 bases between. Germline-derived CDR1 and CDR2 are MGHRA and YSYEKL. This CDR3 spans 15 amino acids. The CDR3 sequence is CASSHDPAGDQPQHF. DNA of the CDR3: TGCGCCAGCAGCCACGACCCGGCAGGGGATCAGCCCCAGCATTTT.

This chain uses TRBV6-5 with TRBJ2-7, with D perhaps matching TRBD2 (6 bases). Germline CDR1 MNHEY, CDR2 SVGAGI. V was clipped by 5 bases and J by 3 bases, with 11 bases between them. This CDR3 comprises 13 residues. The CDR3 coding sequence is TGTGCCAGCAGTCTGGGACTGAACTACGAGCAGTACTTC. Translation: CASSLGLNYEQYF.